This TCR beta chain originates from a study of OX40 agonist ivuxolimab in advanced cancers. Study summary: While on treatment, patients had intravenous ivuxolimab at 0.01 to 10 mg/kg every 2 weeks.

The assay was immunoSEQ multiplex PCR, and TCRdb's table has in-frame clones only and misses some. This sample yields more than 65,000 clones, of which around 84% are seen a single time; approximately 0.81% belongs to the top ten. Notes on the study in general: Averaging showed that CD8+ T cells had more expanded clones than CD4+ did.

This clone was seen a handful of times. Antigen: not known. The sample contains more than one DNA sequence encoding this CDR3. This receptor was obtained from an adult with an advanced solid tumor such as melanoma, head and neck, liver or kidney cancer. Sequencing was performed on CD4+ or CD8+ T cells sorted from blood, taken in a trial of the OX40 agonist ivuxolimab.

The DNA for the CDR3 is TGCGCCAGCAGCCAAGGAGACAGACCAAATTCACCCCTCCACTTT. Protein sequence: CASSQGDRPNSPLHF. The V call is TRBV4-1, the J call TRBJ1-6; possible D gene TRBD1, 5 bases. Germline V gene lookup returns CDR1 MGHRA and CDR2 YSYEKL. The CDR3 totals 15 residues. The V end lost 1 base, the J end lost 7 bases, and 11 bases lay between the germline ends.